Presented here are 5 T cell receptor beta chains from one specimen sequenced in a study of blood T cell repertoires in COVID-19. Clones were read by immunoSEQ multiplex PCR, and TCRdb kept only the in-frame ones, dropping some. Here the sample spans some 240,000 clones, about 86% being singletons. The material sequenced was peripheral blood. These receptor sequences come from a woman of 80 years or more with acute or convalescent COVID-19.

This clone appeared a few times. The chain links TRBV30 to TRBJ2-1; 7 bases are shared with TRBD1. V lost 6 bases, J lost 8 bases, and 4 bases stayed unmatched. This CDR3 region has 11 residues. The germline CDR1 and CDR2 sequences are GTSNPN and SVGIG (reference sequence). The DNA for the CDR3 is TGTGCCTGCTACAGGGGCTATGAGCAGTTCTTC. Encoded protein: CACYRGYEQFF.

The chain is built from TRBV2 and TRBJ2-1; 8 bases line up with TRBD1. V gave up 4 bases and J gave up 6 bases; unmatched junction bases: 14. Germline V gene lookup returns CDR1 SNHLY and CDR2 FYNNEI. The CDR3 has 17 amino acids. CDR3 sequence (DNA): TGTGCCAGCAGTGCCCTCACAGGGGGTTTGGTGGTCAATGAGCAGTTCTTC. Amino acid sequence: CASSALTGGLVVNEQFF.

This clone appeared a few times. The sample carries other DNA sequences with the same CDR3. V usage is TRBV5-4 and J usage is TRBJ2-7; 7 nucleotides match TRBD1. Trimming at V came to 2 bases and at J to 1 base, leaving 0 bases not matched to a gene. CDR3 length: 13 amino acids. The germline CDR1 and CDR2 sequences are SGHNT and YYREEE (reference sequence). The CDR3 DNA sequence: TGTGCCAGCAGCTTACAGGGGTCCTACGAGCAGTACTTC. The encoded protein is CASSLQGSYEQYF.

The chain uses TRBV18 and TRBJ2-3; 10 nucleotides agree with TRBD1. The V gene's germline CDR1 is KGHSH and CDR2 LQKENI. The CDR3 has 14 amino acids. V shed 5 bases and J 4 bases; nucleotides not matched to a gene: 3. The CDR3 reads CASSMTGGPDTQYF. Here the CDR3 DNA reads TGTGCCAGCTCAATGACAGGGGGCCCAGATACGCAGTATTTT.

This sequence joins TRBV19 and TRBJ2-1, with D perhaps TRBD2 (5 bases). Germline V gene sequence: CDR1 LNHDA, CDR2 SQIVND (reference sequence). CDR3 length: 15 amino acids. Between the trimmed V and J ends, which lost 3 bases and 6 bases, there was a span of 15 bases. The CDR3 DNA is TGTGCCAGTAGTATCGGGTTGAGGGTCACCAATGAGCAGTTCTTC. Translating gives CASSIGLRVTNEQFF.